The clone carrying this TCR beta chain was detected once. This sample was taken from a study of T cell changes during pregnancy in multiple sclerosis. Clones were read by immunoSEQ multiplex PCR, and TCRdb kept only the in-frame ones, dropping some. Among tens of thousands of clones listed, about 89% were seen once. This receptor was identified in a female donor with multiple sclerosis, enrolled in a pregnancy study. The material sequenced was CD4+ T cells from peripheral blood mononuclear cells, taken in the first trimester of pregnancy.

CDR3 sequence reads: CASSLWTGETQYF. Written as DNA, the CDR3 is TGTGCCAGCAGCTTATGGACAGGAGAGACCCAGTACTTC. The gene calls are TRBV7-2 and TRBJ2-5; 7 nucleotides agree with TRBD1. The CDR3 is made up of 13 amino acids. The germline V gene encodes CDR1 SGHTA and CDR2 FQGNSA. V gave up 2 bases and J gave up 4 bases; unmatched junction bases: 1.